By proportion, the clone carrying this T cell receptor (beta chain) is medium-sized. This sample is drawn from a study of spatial heterogeneity in lung cancer. Time point in this sample: sample taken at primary tumor resection. Samples were obtained from some 70 donors, all untreated early-stage non-small cell lung cancer patients. Whole RNA was taken from tumor, nontumor lung or frozen PBMC; it was then sequenced unsorted. V shed 4 bases and J shed 7 bases, with 14 bases lying between them. Germline lookup yields CDR1 SQVTM and CDR2 ANQGSEA. This CDR3 has 13 amino acids. TCRdb used MiXCR to reprocess the 5' RACE reads, holding one entry per CDR3 protein. The data show over 3,500 distinct CDR3 sequences, 7.5% to 9% seen once.

This sequence joins TRBV29-1 and TRBJ1-5; D is perhaps TRBD1 (5 bases). Sequencing was performed on normal lung tissue next to the tumor, taken at surgery. The sequence derives from a female donor with early-stage non-small cell lung cancer. CDR3 sequence: CSVARDGEQPQHF. CDR3 DNA sequence: TGCAGCGTTGCCCGGGACGGTGAGCAGCCCCAGCATTTT.